The rows below give T cell receptor beta chains drawn from one sample of a study of OX40 agonist ivuxolimab in advanced cancers. Data came from immunoSEQ multiplex PCR; TCRdb stores just in-frame clones and leaves some out. The sample yields roughly 60,000 clones, 70% to 90% seen once. Here the sequenced sample was CD4+ or CD8+ T cells sorted from blood, taken in a trial of the OX40 agonist ivuxolimab. These receptors were obtained from an adult with an advanced solid tumor such as melanoma, head and neck, liver or kidney cancer. CDR3s include the opening cysteine and the closing phenylalanine or tryptophan. The D gene is left open where the match is weak. The listing skips clone size in some rows; elsewhere it reads once, few, many or a size class.

abundance	v_gene	d_gene	j_gene	CDR3nt	CDR3aa
few	TRBV4-1	TRBD2	TRBJ2-1	TGCGCCAGCAGCCATTTTGCGGGAGAGGAGCAGTTCTTC	CASSHFAGEEQFF
NA	TRBV9	TRBD2	TRBJ2-1	TGTGCCAGCAGCGTATGGACTAGCGGGAGCGGCAATGAGCAGTTCTTC	CASSVWTSGSGNEQFF
NA	TRBV6-5	TRBD1	TRBJ2-1	TGTGCCAGCAGTTACTCCGGGACAGGGAGTGAGCAGTTCTTC	CASSYSGTGSEQFF
NA	TRBV7-7	NA	TRBJ1-4	TGTGCTAGCAGCCCCTCTATAGCTAATGAAAAACTGTTTTTT	CASSPSIANEKLFF
NA	TRBV5-1	TRBD1	TRBJ2-1	TGCGCCAGCAGCTTGGAAGGACAGGGCCACAATGAGCAGTTCTTC	CASSLEGQGHNEQFF
NA	TRBV19	NA	TRBJ1-1	TGTGCCAGTAGTATAGATGGGACGTCGCAGGACACTGAAGCTTTCTTT	CASSIDGTSQDTEAFF
NA	TRBV27	NA	TRBJ2-7	TGTGCCAGCAGCCCAGATCCGGGAGCCTACGAGCAGTACTTC	CASSPDPGAYEQYF
NA	TRBV18	TRBD2	TRBJ2-1	TGTGCCAGCTCACCGGCAGGACTAGCGGCGTCCTACAATGAGCAGTTCTTC	CASSPAGLAASYNEQFF
NA	TRBV7-2	NA	TRBJ2-7	TGTGCCAGCAGCTTCAGCAGGGGCCCGGGGGAGCAGTACTTC	CASSFSRGPGEQYF
few	TRBV18	NA	TRBJ1-5	TGTGCCAGCTCACCACGGGCAGATGATCAGCCCCAGCATTTT	CASSPRADDQPQHF
few	TRBV11-3	NA	TRBJ2-2	TGTGCCAGCAGCCCCCGCGGGGTGAACGGGGAGCTGTTTTTT	CASSPRGVNGELFF
NA	TRBV7-9	NA	TRBJ2-7	TGTGCCAGCAGCTTAGTTTACGAGCAGTACTTC	CASSLVYEQYF
NA	TRBV5-1	NA	TRBJ2-2	TGCGCCAGCAGCCCCACCGGCGACGGGGAGCTGTTTTTT	CASSPTGDGELFF
NA	TRBV9	NA	TRBJ1-2	TGTGCCAGCAGCGTAGACGGAGCGGAGGAAGGCTACACCTTC	CASSVDGAEEGYTF
NA	TRBV7-2	TRBD2	TRBJ2-1	TGTGCCAGCAGCCACCCTAGCGGGGGGAAGCAGTTCTTC	CASSHPSGGKQFF
NA	TRBV7-2	NA	TRBJ2-3	TGTGCCAGCAGCCATCCCGTAGAGACAGATACGCAGTATTTT	CASSHPVETDTQYF
NA	TRBV7-2	NA	TRBJ2-1	TGTGCCAGCAGCTCTGGACCCAACAATGAGCAGTTCTTC	CASSSGPNNEQFF
NA	TRBV5-1	NA	TRBJ1-3	TGCGCCAGCAGCTTACTCCCCTCTGGAAACACCATATATTTT	CASSLLPSGNTIYF
NA	TRBV19	NA	TRBJ2-7	TGTGCCAGCCAAATAGTCTATAGTTCGCTCTACGAGCAGTACTTC	CASQIVYSSLYEQYF
NA	TRBV7-2	NA	TRBJ2-7	TGTGCCAGCAGCTTAGCGTGGAATAGTGGGGGTAACGAGCAGTACTTC	CASSLAWNSGGNEQYF
NA	TRBV19	NA	TRBJ1-2	TGTGCCAGTAGTATTGGGGACTTAGAATGGGGGAACAACTATGGCTACACCTTC	CASSIGDLEWGNNYGYTF
NA	TRBV11-3	NA	TRBJ2-7	TGTGCCAGCAGCTTAAGGAACTACGAGCAGTACTTC	CASSLRNYEQYF
NA	TRBV7-9	NA	TRBJ2-5	TGTGCCAGCAGCTTAACTGCAGAGACCCAGTACTTC	CASSLTAETQYF
NA	TRBV7-9	TRBD2	TRBJ2-3	TGTGCCAGCAGCTCTATAGCGGGAGGGCGCACAGATACGCAGTATTTT	CASSSIAGGRTDTQYF
NA	TRBV4-1	TRBD1	TRBJ1-3	TGCGCCAGCAGCCAAGGCGAGGGGGCCCCCGGGTATATCTCTGGAAACACCATATATTTT	CASSQGEGAPGYISGNTIYF
NA	TRBV25-1	NA	TRBJ2-6	TGTGCCAGCAGTTACTGGGGGATCTCTGGGGCCAACGTCCTGACTTTC	CASSYWGISGANVLTF
once	TRBV4-3	TRBD2	TRBJ2-3	TGCGCCAGCAGCCCTGAACTACTAGCGGGGTACACAGATACGCAGTATTTT	CASSPELLAGYTDTQYF
once	TRBV7-9	NA	TRBJ2-1	TGTGCCAGCAGCTTAGCGCTGGGTCCCCACAATGAGCAGTTCTTC	CASSLALGPHNEQFF
NA	TRBV6-1	TRBD1	TRBJ2-7	TGTGCCAGCGGGAGGGACAGGGAAGACGAGCAGTACTTC	CASGRDREDEQYF
NA	TRBV19	NA	TRBJ1-2	TGTGCCAGTAGTAAATTGGGCTTTCCGGGGAGTGGCTACACCTTC	CASSKLGFPGSGYTF
NA	TRBV28	NA	TRBJ2-7	TGTGCCAGCAGTTTCCCTATGCTCTACGAGCAGTACTTC	CASSFPMLYEQYF
NA	TRBV7-8	NA	TRBJ1-4	TGTGCCAGCAGTGAACGGGGCAGTACTCCGGGGAAACTGTTTTTT	CASSERGSTPGKLFF
NA	TRBV30	NA	TRBJ1-6	TGTGCCCTACGAGAGGGGGTAGGATCACCCCTCCACTTT	CALREGVGSPLHF
NA	TRBV5-4	TRBD2	TRBJ2-5	TGTGCCAGCAGCGAACTAGCGGGAGGGCCGAGGGAGCAGTACTTC	CASSELAGGPREQYF
NA	TRBV28	NA	TRBJ2-7	TGTGCCAGCAGAACAGGGTTTTCCTACGAGCAGTACTTC	CASRTGFSYEQYF
few	TRBV18	TRBD1	TRBJ2-7	TGTGCCAGCTCACCCGAATCGACAGGGGGGTACGAGCAGTACTTC	CASSPESTGGYEQYF
NA	TRBV7-2	NA	TRBJ1-4	TGTGCCAGCAGAGGGGGAATTGGTAATGAAAAACTGTTTTTT	CASRGGIGNEKLFF
once	TRBV2	NA	TRBJ2-5	TGTGCCAGCAGGCTCCTATGGGGGGGGGCCGGAGAGACCCAGTACTTC	CASRLLWGGAGETQYF
NA	TRBV11-2	NA	TRBJ1-1	TGTGCCAGCAGCTTACTGCGGGCGGAAGCTTTCTTT	CASSLLRAEAFF
NA	TRBV19	NA	TRBJ2-5	TGTGCCAGTAGCTTCTCAGCCCTGTACCAAGAGACCCAGTACTTC	CASSFSALYQETQYF
NA	TRBV4-1	TRBD2	TRBJ2-5	TGCGCCAGCAGCCAAGAACTAGCGGGAGTCCGGGAGACCCAGTACTTC	CASSQELAGVRETQYF
once	TRBV5-1	TRBD2	TRBJ2-2	TGCGCCAGCAGCTTGCCGACTAGCGGGAGCGGGGAGCTGTTTTTT	CASSLPTSGSGELFF